This T cell receptor beta chain was sequenced for a study of T-cell memory formation after mild COVID-19. General observations from the study: Memory from before infection featured some responding clones, which suggests cross-reactive memory joined. Contracting CD4+ clones sat mainly in CM and EM; CD8+ in EMRA.

Germline CDR1 is LGHNT and CDR2 is FRNRAP. The CDR3 consists of 14 residues. Trimming pared 1 base from V and 4 bases from J, leaving 10 bases between. Libraries for TCRalpha and TCRbeta carried sample barcodes and unique molecular identifiers via 5'RACE. In TCRdb, the 5' RACE reads were re-called with MiXCR into one record per CDR3 protein. The table lists approximately 210,000 distinct CDR3 sequences, under 12% of them singletons. This clonotype turned up a few times. Its target is unknown. Specimen: PBMCs or a T cell subset sorted from them (not recorded which). The receptor's source is a man aged 18 to 30 who had mild COVID-19 (a few samples of this study predate the infection). Cell type and time point are not known. This chain joins TRBV12-5 and TRBJ1-1, with D hard to call. Here the CDR3 reads CASGLGRDSTEAFF. The CDR3 DNA sequence: TGTGCTAGTGGTTTGGGTAGGGATTCCACTGAAGCTTTCTTT.